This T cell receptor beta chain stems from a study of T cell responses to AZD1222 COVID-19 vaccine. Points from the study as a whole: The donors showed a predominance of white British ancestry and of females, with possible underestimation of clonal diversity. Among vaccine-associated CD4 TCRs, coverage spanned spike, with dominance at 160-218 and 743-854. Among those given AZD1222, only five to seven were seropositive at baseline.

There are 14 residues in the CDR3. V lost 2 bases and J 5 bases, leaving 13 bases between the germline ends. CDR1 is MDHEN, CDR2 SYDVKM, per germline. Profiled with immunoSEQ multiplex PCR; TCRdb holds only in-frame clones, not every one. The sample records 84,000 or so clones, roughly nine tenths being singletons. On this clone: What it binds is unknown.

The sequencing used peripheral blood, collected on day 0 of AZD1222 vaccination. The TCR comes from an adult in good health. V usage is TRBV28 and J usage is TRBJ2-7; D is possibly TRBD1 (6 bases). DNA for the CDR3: TGTGCCAGCAGTTTACTCGGCAGGGGACACGAGCAGTACTTC. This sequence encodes CASSLLGRGHEQYF.